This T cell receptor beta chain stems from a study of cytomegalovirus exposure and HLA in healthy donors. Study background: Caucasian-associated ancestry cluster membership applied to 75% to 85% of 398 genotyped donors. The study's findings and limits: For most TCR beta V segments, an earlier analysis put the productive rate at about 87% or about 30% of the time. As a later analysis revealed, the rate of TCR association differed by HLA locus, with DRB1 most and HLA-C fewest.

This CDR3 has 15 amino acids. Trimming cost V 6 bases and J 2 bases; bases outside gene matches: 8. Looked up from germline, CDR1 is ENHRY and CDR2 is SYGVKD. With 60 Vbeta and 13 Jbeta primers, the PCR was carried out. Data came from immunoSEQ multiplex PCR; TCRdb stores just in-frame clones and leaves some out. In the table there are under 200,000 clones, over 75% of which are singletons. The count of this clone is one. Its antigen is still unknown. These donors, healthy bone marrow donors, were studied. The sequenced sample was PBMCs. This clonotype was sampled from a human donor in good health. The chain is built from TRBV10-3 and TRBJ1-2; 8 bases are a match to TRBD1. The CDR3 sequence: CAISPGQGRNYGYTF. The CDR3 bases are TGTGCCATCAGCCCCGGACAGGGCCGCAACTATGGCTACACCTTC.